This T cell receptor beta chain was observed in a study of blood T cell repertoires in COVID-19. Overall study context: T cells, B-cell-depleted T cells, or PBMCs provided the cDNA or gDNA that served as material.

Trimming pared 2 bases from V and 8 bases from J, leaving 9 bases between. This CDR3 region has 12 residues. From germline, CDR1 is SNHLY and CDR2 FYNNEI. As originally analysed: Quantification of nucleated cells was approximated via reference gene primer amplification. Profiling relied on immunoSEQ multiplex PCR, and the TCRdb table lists in-frame clones only, not all of them. V and J calls and clone size are copied from that table; D and trimming were computed from the DNA. The sample consists of 210,000 or so clones, around four fifths of them appearing once. The V gene is TRBV2, the J gene TRBJ1-1; D is possibly TRBD1 (6 bases). The sample taken for sequencing was peripheral blood. This receptor was identified in a woman older than 75 with active or convalescent COVID-19. CDR3 in DNA: TGTGCCAGCAGTGAACGAGACAGGGAAGCTTTCTTT. Its translation is CASSERDREAFF. Full variable domain (missing parts from reference TRBV2 and TRBJ1-1): EPEVTQTPSHQVTQMGQEVILRCVPISNHLYFYWYRQILGQKVEFLVSFYNNEISEKSEIFDDQFSVERPDGSNFTLKIRSTKLEDSAMYFCASSERDREAFFGQGTRLTVV.